The source of this T cell receptor beta chain is a study of CD8+ T cells in alopecia areata. Overall study: People stayed on tofacitinib for 6 to 18 months, then stopped the drug for 6 months.

Treatment specified: oral pan-JAK inhibitor, 5-10 mg twice daily. In each case, RNA was isolated and then reverse transcribed into cDNA as the sequencing template. Data came from immunoSEQ multiplex PCR; TCRdb stores just in-frame clones and leaves some out. The data show under 350,000 clones, roughly 60% seen once. Trimming cost V 2 bases and J 0 bases, with 7 bases left between them. Per germline, CDR1 GTSNPN and CDR2 SVGIG (reference sequence). CDR3 length equals 13 residues. Sequences were derived from CD4+ T cells sorted from blood, sampled at week 24, from a patient treated with tofacitinib. This TCR was sampled from a human donor with alopecia areata. The V call is TRBV30, the J call TRBJ1-1; possibly TRBD1 for D (6 bases). CDR3 region: CAWSKGVNTEAFF. The CDR3, as DNA: TGTGCCTGGAGTAAGGGGGTGAACACTGAAGCTTTCTTT.